These 26 T cell receptor beta chains came from one sample sequenced in a study of T cell repertoires in cytomegalovirus infection. For these TCRs, the target antigens are not known. TCRdb independently ran MiXCR on the reads; one entry per CDR3 protein. The sample includes about 920,000 distinct CDR3 sequences, approximately 31% of them seen just once. The sample consisted of cultured CD8+ T cells from PBMCs, taken from culture after CMV antigen stimulation. The receptor set was obtained from a human donor in good health (CMV status not recorded). Some clones in this sample may be carry-over from other donors' samples.

The rearrangement joins TRBV2 to TRBJ1-1; D call uncertain. This CDR3 has 11 amino acids. Germline values: CDR1 SNHLY, CDR2 FYNNEI. V gave up 7 bases and J gave up 5 bases, with 8 bases separating them. CDR3 residues: CASNTRTEAFF. CDR3 DNA: TGTGCCAGCAATACGAGGACTGAAGCTTTCTTT.

The gene calls are TRBV9 and TRBJ2-7, with 11 bases that match TRBD2. The V gene end was trimmed by 3 bases and the J gene end by 5 bases; junction bases not matched to a gene: 4. Germline-derived CDR1 and CDR2 are SGDLS and YYNGEE. The CDR3 has 14 amino acids. CDR3 in amino acids: CASSATSGVNEQYF. The DNA of the CDR3 is TGTGCCAGCAGCGCGACTAGCGGGGTGAACGAGCAGTACTTC.

The table lists this clonotype with many counts. J is TRBJ2-4 and V is TRBV7-6; 8 bases match TRBD1. J gave up 8 bases and V 3 bases, and 6 bases lay outside the gene matches. CDR3 length: 14 amino acids. Germline CDR1 SGHVS, CDR2 FNYEAQ. CDR3 sequence reads: CASSLTGAGDIQYF. The CDR3 coding sequence is TGTGCCAGCAGCTTGACAGGGGCAGGTGACATTCAGTACTTC.

The chain recombines TRBV28 with TRBJ2-7; 13 bases are shared with TRBD2. CDR3 size: 17 residues. Germline V gives CDR1 MDHEN, CDR2 SYDVKM. Losses at the gene ends were 4 bases for V and 2 bases for J; bases not matched to a gene: 8. Written as DNA, the CDR3 is TGTGCCAGCAGTTCCCCCGGGACTAGCGGGGCTACCTACGAGCAGTACGTC. Residues: CASSSPGTSGATYEQYV.

The V call is TRBV7-3, the J call TRBJ1-2; possibly TRBD1 for D (5 bases). Germline V gene data show CDR1 as SGHTA and CDR2 as FQGTGA. V was cut by 2 bases and J by 6 bases, with 16 bases left in between. CDR3 size: 15 residues. The CDR3 nucleotides are TGTGCCAGCAGCTTAGGGGCCGCCCTAGTGGATGGCTACACCTTC. This encodes CASSLGAALVDGYTF.

This clonotype was recorded at least ten times. As DNA, the CDR3 is TGTGCCAGCAGCGGGCGACTAGCGGGGGCAGATACGCAGTATTTT. Protein: CASSGRLAGADTQYF. The chain has TRBV7-2 and TRBJ2-3, with 12 bases aligning to TRBD2. Germline CDR1 is SGHTA and CDR2 is FQGNSA. This CDR3 comprises 15 residues. The V gene end was trimmed by 5 bases and the J gene end by 4 bases; junction bases not matched to a gene: 4.

This clonotype was observed a single time. J is TRBJ2-1 and V is TRBV24-1; D may be TRBD2 (6 bases). Germline V gene lookup returns CDR1 KGHDR and CDR2 SFDVKD. This CDR3 is built from 14 residues. V was pared by 3 bases and J by 2 bases, with 7 bases between. For the CDR3, the DNA is TGTGCCACCAGTGATGCGGGGACCTACAATGAGCAGTTCTTC. Residues: CATSDAGTYNEQFF.

In this sample, this clonotype turned up a few times. The rearrangement joins TRBV7-9 to TRBJ2-7; weak D call: TRBD1 (6 bases). Between the trimmed V and J ends, which lost 8 bases and 3 bases, there was a span of 17 bases. CDR1 is SEHNR and CDR2 is FQNEAQ in the germline V gene (reference sequence). CDR3 length: 14 residues. CDR3 nucleotides: TGTGCCAGCGGCCCCCCCGGGACATACTACGAGCAGTACGTC. Its protein is CASGPPGTYYEQYV.

The chain joins TRBV5-1 to TRBJ1-4, with TRBD1 matching 7 bases. The CDR3 length is 15 residues. V was pared by 3 bases and J by 7 bases, with 9 bases of the junction left unmatched. Germline V gene lookup returns CDR1 SGHRS and CDR2 YFSETQ. This CDR3 is CASSYGTVEAEKLFF. For the CDR3, the DNA is TGCGCCAGCAGCTATGGGACAGTGGAGGCTGAAAAACTGTTTTTT. The full variable domain, with the rest looked up from reference TRBV5-1 and TRBJ1-4, is KAGVTQTPRYLIKTRGQQVTLSCSPISGHRSVSWYQQTPGQGLQFLFEYFSETQRNKGNFPGRFSGRQFSNSRSEMNVSTLELGDSALYLCASSYGTVEAEKLFFGSGTQLSVL.

This clonotype was found a few times. The V call is TRBV10-2, the J call TRBJ2-7; D possibly uses TRBD1 or TRBD2 (5 bases each). The CDR3 length is 14 residues. Germline V gene sequence: CDR1 WSHSY, CDR2 SAAADI. Deletions cut 7 bases from V and 2 bases from J, with 15 bases between. CDR3 amino acids: CASNPGTVTYEQYF. CDR3 DNA sequence: TGCGCCAGCAACCCCGGGACGGTCACCTACGAGCAGTACTTC.

CDR3 nucleotides: TGTGCCAGCAGCTGGCAAAATGAGCAGTTCTTC. It specifies CASSWQNEQFF. This chain uses TRBV7-9 with TRBJ2-1; D unresolved. Germline V gene lookup returns CDR1 SEHNR and CDR2 FQNEAQ (reference sequence). Trimming removed 4 bases from V and 7 bases from J, with 5 bases in between. This CDR3 is built from 11 residues.

This clonotype was observed a few times. This chain joins TRBV7-3 and TRBJ2-5; D may match TRBD1 or TRBD2 (5 bases each). Germline V lookup: CDR1 SGHTA, CDR2 FQGTGA. The CDR3 covers 16 residues. The V end lost 2 bases, the J end lost 3 bases, and 16 bases lay between the germline ends. The chain's CDR3 is CASSLGNRLGEETQYF. CDR3 sequence (DNA): TGTGCCAGCAGCTTAGGCAACAGGTTGGGGGAAGAGACCCAGTACTTC.

This clonotype was detected many times. This chain uses TRBV7-6 with TRBJ2-2, with no clear D. V was shortened by 0 bases and J by 6 bases, with 14 bases between the two germline ends. This CDR3 spans 16 amino acids. CDR1 is SGHVS and CDR2 is FNYEAQ in the germline V gene. The CDR3 DNA reads as TGTGCCAGCAGCTTAGCCCTCGGAACCCCACCCGGGGAGCTGTTTTTT. Translated, it gives CASSLALGTPPGELFF.

This clonotype has a handful of counts. This chain uses TRBV28 with TRBJ1-5, with D perhaps TRBD1 (6 bases). The V end lost 4 bases, the J end lost 6 bases, and 16 bases lay between the germline ends. CDR1 is MDHEN, CDR2 SYDVKM, per germline. The CDR3 spans 15 residues. Here the CDR3 DNA reads TGTGCCAGCAGTTCGGGTGGAACAGGGTTTCAGCCCCAGCATTTT. This encodes CASSSGGTGFQPQHF.

This clonotype was recorded many times. The gene calls are TRBV6-1 and TRBJ2-1; D is unclear. Looked up from germline, CDR1 is MNHNS and CDR2 is SASEGT. Trimming left V 2 bases short and J 6 bases short, with 8 bases between. The length of the CDR3 is 13 residues. This CDR3 reads CASSETAANEQFF. The CDR3 DNA reads as TGTGCCAGCAGTGAAACGGCGGCCAATGAGCAGTTCTTC.

The chain joins TRBV25-1 to TRBJ1-2; possibly TRBD1 for D (5 bases). The CDR3 has 18 residues. V lost 0 bases and J 8 bases, leaving 25 bases between the germline ends. Germline V gene lookup returns CDR1 MGHDK and CDR2 SYGVNS. The CDR3, as DNA: TGTGCCAGCAGTGAATATTTCGCAGGGTCTCGCGTCTCAGGCGGCTACACCTTC. This gives the protein CASSEYFAGSRVSGGYTF.

The chain uses TRBV28 and TRBJ2-7; 7 nucleotides align to TRBD1. CDR3 length equals 12 residues. The V gene's germline CDR1 is MDHEN and CDR2 SYDVKM. V was pared by 5 bases and J by 7 bases, with 5 bases of the junction left unmatched. Here the CDR3 DNA reads TGTGCCAGCAGTCCGGCCAGGGGGGAGCAGTACGTC. Residues: CASSPARGEQYV.

The chain uses TRBV6-5 and TRBJ2-1; 7 nucleotides align to TRBD2. CDR1 MNHEY and CDR2 SVGAGI come from the germline V gene. V was pared by 2 bases and J by 10 bases, with 11 bases of the junction left unmatched. This CDR3 comprises 15 residues. The CDR3 region has the DNA TGTGCCAGCAGTTACCAGCGACCAGCGGGGTCGGAGCAGTTCTTC. Protein sequence: CASSYQRPAGSEQFF.

This sequence joins TRBV12-5 and TRBJ2-5, with D hard to call. CDR1 is LGHNT, CDR2 FRNRAP, per germline. The length of the CDR3 is 16 residues. With 1 base removed from V and 4 bases from J, the gap between germline ends came to 16 bases. In nucleotides, the CDR3 is TGTGCTAGTGGTTTGGGGTTCCGTTTGCTTGGAGAGACCCAGTACTTC. As protein: CASGLGFRLLGETQYF. Complete variable domain (other parts from reference TRBV12-5 and TRBJ2-5): DARVTQTPRHKVTEMGQEVTMRCQPILGHNTVFWYRQTMMQGLELLAYFRNRAPLDDSGMPKDRFSAEMPDATLATLKIQPSEPRDSAVYFCASGLGFRLLGETQYFGPGTRLLVL.

This clonotype was seen only once. The V call is TRBV6-5, the J call TRBJ2-1, with 8 bases identical to TRBD2. Germline CDR1 and CDR2: MNHEY and SVGAGI. Trimming at V came to 2 bases and at J to 2 bases, leaving 2 bases not matched to a gene. The CDR3 spans 15 residues. CDR3 protein: CASSYLGGAYNEQFF. In DNA form, the CDR3 reads TGTGCCAGCAGTTACCTCGGGGGGGCCTACAATGAGCAGTTCTTC.

This clonotype was detected many times. The J gene is TRBJ2-1, the V gene TRBV7-9; TRBD1 aligns across 7 bases. V lost 4 bases to trimming and J lost 5 bases; unmatched junction nucleotides: 5. Germline loops: CDR1 SEHNR, CDR2 FQNEAQ (reference sequence). The CDR3 consists of 14 residues. In nucleotides, the CDR3 is TGTGCCAGCAGCTCCGGACAGGTGGACAATGAGCAGTTCTTC. As protein: CASSSGQVDNEQFF.

The genes are TRBV29-1 and TRBJ2-5, with 9 bases identical to TRBD2. The CDR3 loop spans 15 amino acids. Germline loops: CDR1 SQVTM, CDR2 ANQGSEA. With 6 bases clipped from V and 0 bases from J, the junction kept 8 bases outside the gene matches. In nucleotides, the CDR3 is TGCAGCGTCGCAGCGGGGGGCGAGTACCAAGAGACCCAGTACTTC. Translating gives CSVAAGGEYQETQYF.

This clonotype was counted many times. V is TRBV12-3 or TRBV12-4 and J is TRBJ2-3, with a weak D call TRBD2 (5 bases). The CDR3 has 14 residues. V was trimmed by 2 bases and J by 1 base, leaving 7 bases between them. CDR3 in DNA: TGTGCCAGCAGTTTAAGAGCGGGCACAGATACGCAGTATTTT. Translated: CASSLRAGTDTQYF.

This chain joins TRBV19 and TRBJ2-2; no definite D call. The CDR3 consists of 15 residues. CDR1 and CDR2 (germline): LNHDA, SQIVND (reference sequence). V dropped 4 bases and J dropped 7 bases, with 16 bases sitting between them. The CDR3 here is CASSKAPVSGGELFF. DNA of the CDR3: TGTGCCAGTAGTAAGGCCCCAGTGAGTGGCGGGGAGCTGTTTTTT.

This clonotype came up a few times. This rearrangement joins TRBV29-1 to TRBJ2-5, with TRBD1 matching over 9 bases. The CDR3 has 18 residues. V trimming: 3 bases; J trimming: 3 bases; junction bases outside the gene matches: 17. Germline CDR1 reads SQVTM; CDR2 reads ANQGSEA. CDR3 nucleotides: TGCAGCGTTGACACCCTGACCTCCGGGACAGGGAAAGAAGAGACCCAGTACTTC. Translated: CSVDTLTSGTGKEETQYF. Full variable domain (remainder filled in from reference TRBV29-1 and TRBJ2-5): SAVISQKPSRDICQRGTSLTIQCQVDSQVTMMFWYRQQPGQSLTLIATANQGSEATYESGFVIDKFPISRPNLTFSTLTVSNMSPEDSSIYLCSVDTLTSGTGKEETQYFGPGTRLLVL.

This clonotype was seen more than once but under ten times. CDR3 sequence reads: CATSAVTGVHNEQFF. The DNA of the CDR3 is TGTGCCACCAGTGCAGTGACAGGGGTCCACAATGAGCAGTTCTTC. J is TRBJ2-1 and V is TRBV24-1; 8 bases align to TRBD1. V lost 5 bases, J lost 5 bases, and 7 bases stayed unmatched. CDR1 KGHDR and CDR2 SFDVKD come from the germline V gene. CDR3 length: 15 amino acids.